These 24 T cell receptor beta chains came from one sample sequenced in a study of blood T cell repertoires in COVID-19. Clones were read by immunoSEQ multiplex PCR, and TCRdb kept only the in-frame ones, dropping some. This sample has fewer than 200,000 clones, with around nine tenths found just once. The sample taken for sequencing was peripheral blood. These receptors originate from a woman of 80 years or more with COVID-19, enrolled during active disease.

The rearrangement links TRBV28 to TRBJ1-1; 10 nucleotides align to TRBD1. The CDR3 has 15 amino acids. Germline V gene lookup returns CDR1 MDHEN and CDR2 SYDVKM. V lost 5 bases and J lost 5; bases outside the gene matches: 8. The chain's CDR3 is CASSKPGQGRTEAFF. As DNA, the CDR3 is TGTGCCAGCAGTAAGCCGGGACAGGGGAGGACTGAAGCTTTCTTT.

The V gene is TRBV7-2, the J gene TRBJ1-3; no clear D gene. The CDR3 has 15 residues. Trimming shortened V by 2 bases and J by 0 bases, and 8 bases separated the two germline ends. The V gene's germline CDR1 is SGHTA and CDR2 FQGNSA. Here the CDR3 DNA reads TGTGCCAGCAGCTTAATCCTAAGCTCTGGAAACACCATATATTTT. Translating gives CASSLILSSGNTIYF.

The genes are TRBV28 and TRBJ2-3; D might be TRBD1 (5 bases). The germline V and J ends were trimmed by 4 bases and 2 bases, with 7 bases remaining between them. Germline CDR1 and CDR2: MDHEN and SYDVKM. The CDR3 runs to 13 residues. The DNA for the CDR3 is TGTGCCAGCAGTTCCAGGGCCACAGATACGCAGTATTTT. This encodes CASSSRATDTQYF.

V gene TRBV10-2 combines with J gene TRBJ1-2, with a tentative D call TRBD1 (5 bases). The CDR3 length is 15 residues. Germline CDR1 is WSHSY and CDR2 is SAAADI. V was cut by 2 bases and J by 6 bases, with 16 bases left in between. The CDR3 sequence is CASSEPRTEGNGYTF. CDR3 sequence (DNA): TGCGCCAGCAGTGAGCCGAGGACGGAGGGGAATGGCTACACCTTC.

The chain couples TRBV28 to TRBJ1-2, with a tentative D call TRBD1 (5 bases). CDR1 and CDR2 (germline): MDHEN, SYDVKM. Trimming took 4 bases from V and 0 from J, leaving 18 bases between them. The CDR3 spans 17 residues. CDR3 bases: TGTGCCAGCAGTTCTCTAGACAGATTGGGTCCTAACTATGGCTACACCTTC. Protein product: CASSSLDRLGPNYGYTF.

V is TRBV18 and J is TRBJ1-6; D not certain. The CDR3 contains 13 residues. Germline loops: CDR1 KGHSH, CDR2 LQKENI. V was shortened by 3 bases and J by 8 bases, with 8 bases between the two germline ends. The CDR3 nucleotides read TGTGCCAGCTCACCCGGGTCCGATTCACCCCTCCACTTT. It yields the protein CASSPGSDSPLHF.

This sequence joins TRBV10-3 and TRBJ2-7; 9 bases are a match to TRBD2. The CDR3 runs 15 residues. Germline values: CDR1 ENHRY, CDR2 SYGVKD. After removal of 2 bases from V and 4 bases from J, the junction contained 6 bases not matched to a gene. CDR3: CAISEPLAGAYEQYF. CDR3 coding DNA: TGTGCCATCAGTGAGCCCTTAGCGGGAGCTTACGAGCAGTACTTC.

This chain links TRBV2 with TRBJ2-3; a possible D gene is TRBD1 (6 bases). With 6 bases removed from V and 3 bases from J, the gap between germline ends came to 22 bases. In germline, CDR1 is SNHLY, CDR2 FYNNEI. The CDR3 contains 17 residues. The CDR3: CASSAGPLTRGTDTQYF. The CDR3 nucleotides are TGTGCCAGCAGCGCGGGCCCATTGACAAGGGGGACAGATACGCAGTATTTT.

V usage is TRBV3-1 (or the pseudogene TRBV3-2) and J usage is TRBJ2-3, with 15 nucleotides matching TRBD2. The germline gives CDR1 LGHDT, CDR2 YNNKEL (reference sequence). CDR3 length: 18 amino acids. J lost 0 bases, V lost 0 bases, and 1 base had no gene match. The CDR3 is CASSQDGTSGGSTDTQYF. In DNA, the CDR3 is TGTGCCAGCAGCCAAGACGGGACTAGCGGGGGGAGCACAGATACGCAGTATTTT.

The chain combines TRBV19 with TRBJ1-1; D ambiguous. This CDR3 has 13 amino acids. The V gene's germline CDR1 is LNHDA and CDR2 SQIVND (reference sequence). V was pared by 7 bases and J by 0 bases, with 9 bases between. The CDR3 loop reads CASIENMNTEAFF. CDR3 DNA sequence: TGTGCCAGTATCGAAAACATGAACACTGAAGCTTTCTTT.

The J gene is TRBJ2-1, the V gene TRBV18, with a tentative D call TRBD2 (5 bases). In germline, CDR1 is KGHSH, CDR2 LQKENI. Trimming took 1 base from V and 5 from J, leaving 12 bases between them. The CDR3 spans 15 residues. The CDR3 loop is CASSPLAAVNNEQFF. The CDR3 DNA reads as TGTGCCAGCTCACCACTCGCAGCGGTTAACAATGAGCAGTTCTTC.

This clone was picked up many times. V and J are TRBV21-1 and TRBJ1-5; the listed D gene, TRBD1, was not tested against the DNA. TRBV21-1 is assigned pseudogene status. This CDR3 spans 16 amino acids. The CDR3 here is CASSKVLGTTNQPQHF. Here the CDR3 DNA reads TGTGCCAGCAGCAAAGTCCTAGGGACAACTAATCAGCCCCAGCATTTT.

The chain has TRBV5-1 and TRBJ2-3; no definite D call. The CDR3 loop spans 14 amino acids. CDR1 SGHRS and CDR2 YFSETQ come from the germline V gene. Deletions cut 0 bases from V and 0 bases from J, with 5 bases between. The DNA for the CDR3 is TGCGCCAGCAGCTTGGGGCAGAGCACAGATACGCAGTATTTT. Protein: CASSLGQSTDTQYF.

This chain uses TRBV4-2 with TRBJ1-2; TRBD1 is a possible D gene (5 bases). Germline CDR1 LGHNA, CDR2 YNFKEQ. The CDR3 is made up of 15 amino acids. Between the trimmed V and J ends, which lost 0 bases and 3 bases, there was a span of 11 bases. CDR3 DNA: TGTGCCAGCAGCCAAGATATAGGGGACTACTATGGCTACACCTTC. Its translation: CASSQDIGDYYGYTF.

The V call is TRBV27, the J call TRBJ2-1; 8 bases map to TRBD1. The germline CDR1 and CDR2 sequences are MNHEY and SMNVEV (reference sequence). This CDR3 comprises 15 residues. Unmatched junction bases numbered 9, after V lost 3 bases and J lost 8 bases. The CDR3 coding sequence is TGTGCCAGCAGTTTGGGGACAGGCGGTCGAGATGAGCAGTTCTTC. This sequence encodes CASSLGTGGRDEQFF.

V and J are TRBV10-3 and TRBJ2-1; D gene unclear. The germline V gene has CDR1 ENHRY and CDR2 SYGVKD. CDR3 size: 15 residues. V lost 3 bases to trimming and J lost 0 bases, with 9 bases between them. The CDR3 is CAISDKLSSYNEQFF. As DNA, the CDR3 is TGTGCCATCAGTGATAAACTGAGCTCCTACAATGAGCAGTTCTTC.

CDR3 residues: CASRGQLFHEQYF. CDR3 bases: TGTGCCAGCAGGGGACAGCTTTTCCACGAGCAGTACTTC. The gene calls are TRBV12-3 or TRBV12-4 and TRBJ2-7, with 7 bases that match TRBD1. The CDR3 is 13 amino acids. The trim removed 6 bases at V and 5 bases at J, leaving 7 bases unmatched.

The chain joins TRBV5-1 to TRBJ2-7; 8 positions match TRBD1. Germline CDR1 and CDR2: SGHRS and YFSETQ. Trimming at V came to 3 bases and at J to 2 bases, leaving 7 bases not matched to a gene. This CDR3 has 15 amino acids. Here the CDR3 DNA reads TGCGCCAGCAGCTCGAGAGACAGGGGCACCTACGAGCAGTACTTC. Amino acid sequence: CASSSRDRGTYEQYF.

The chain joins TRBV5-4 to TRBJ1-1; 7 bases agree with TRBD1. The CDR3 contains 15 residues. Germline V gene sequence: CDR1 SGHNT, CDR2 YYREEE (reference sequence). Losses at the gene ends were 0 bases for V and 3 bases for J; bases not matched to a gene: 5. As DNA, the CDR3 is TGTGCCAGCAGCTTGGGACAGGGCTGGGACACTGAAGCTTTCTTT. Its protein is CASSLGQGWDTEAFF.

The V and J genes are TRBV5-5 and TRBJ1-5, with D perhaps TRBD1 (6 bases). CDR1 SGHKS and CDR2 YYEKEE come from the germline V gene (reference sequence). This CDR3 region has 16 residues. V gave up 4 bases and J gave up 6 bases, with 20 bases separating them. The CDR3 protein is CASSPGNAGVGQPQHF. Here the CDR3 DNA reads TGTGCCAGCAGCCCGGGTAATGCAGGGGTGGGTCAGCCCCAGCATTTT.

This chain joins TRBV16 and TRBJ1-1, with 7 bases that match TRBD1. This CDR3 is built from 14 residues. Trimming cost V 6 bases and J 0 bases; bases outside gene matches: 4. Germline V gene data show CDR1 as KGHSY and CDR2 as FQNENV. In DNA form, the CDR3 reads TGTGCCAGCAGGAAGACAGGGATGAACACTGAAGCTTTCTTT. Protein sequence: CASRKTGMNTEAFF. Drawing the rest from reference TRBV16 and TRBJ1-1, the complete variable domain is GEEVAQTPKHLVRGEGQKAKLYCAPIKGHSYVFWYQQVLKNEFKFLISFQNENVFDETGMPKERFSAKCLPNSPCSLEIQATKLEDSAVYFCASRKTGMNTEAFFGQGTRLTVV.

This clone has a single count. The V and J genes are TRBV7-9 and TRBJ1-2; D is ambiguous. The germline CDR1 and CDR2 sequences are SEHNR and FQNEAQ (reference sequence). CDR3 length: 14 residues. The germline V and J ends were trimmed by 7 bases and 7 bases, with 19 bases remaining between them. CDR3 amino acids: CASTSLPERSGYTF. DNA for the CDR3: TGTGCCAGCACCTCGTTGCCGGAGAGGTCTGGCTACACCTTC.

The chain employs TRBV11-2 and TRBJ2-5, with 7 bases lining up with TRBD1. V trimming: 6 bases; J trimming: 3 bases; junction bases outside the gene matches: 13. CDR1 is SGHAT and CDR2 is FQNNGV in the germline V gene. The CDR3 is 16 amino acids. This CDR3 is CASRPGLQGIEETQYF. The CDR3 DNA sequence: TGTGCCAGCAGACCTGGCTTACAGGGGATTGAAGAGACCCAGTACTTC.

The genes are TRBV5-1 and TRBJ2-7; a weak D match, TRBD2 (5 bases). Trimming removed 2 bases at V and 5 bases at J, with 8 bases between. The CDR3 length is 12 residues. CDR1 and CDR2 from the germline V gene are SGHRS and YFSETQ. The CDR3 protein is CASSFARDEQYF. In DNA, the CDR3 is TGCGCCAGCAGCTTTGCGAGGGACGAGCAGTACTTC.